The entry that follows covers one TCR beta chain sequence. These data are taken from a study of T cell responses to AZD1222 COVID-19 vaccine. The assay was immunoSEQ multiplex PCR, and TCRdb's table has in-frame clones only and misses some. The sample holds about 150,000 clones; less than 95% are singletons and the top ten take about 2%. Germline CDR1 SGHKS, CDR2 YYEKEE (reference sequence). The CDR3 contains 15 residues. The V end was cut by 2 bases, the J end by 0 bases, with 9 bases between. V and J are TRBV5-5 and TRBJ1-5, with D unclear. This receptor was identified in an adult in good health. The sample here was peripheral blood, taken on day 0 of AZD1222 vaccination. The CDR3 DNA reads as TGTGCCAGCAGCTTCTGGGGAGTTAGCAATCAGCCCCAGCATTTT. Translating gives CASSFWGVSNQPQHF.